The 12 T cell receptor beta chains presented below share a single source sample, sequenced in a study of T-cell reconstitution after alpha-beta-depleted transplantation in children. This sample's TCRbeta library carried unique molecular identifier barcodes. TCRdb called the PCR reads again in MiXCR, with one record for every CDR3 protein. The table has about 130,000 distinct CDR3 sequences, more than 9.5% seen once. Specimen: PBMCs, mostly from graft donor cells, collected 180 days after TCRalphabeta/CD19-depleted stem cell transplant. The origin of the receptors is a girl in the first two years of life who had a stem cell transplant for combined immunodeficiency, so the T cells may come from the graft donor.

This clonotype was detected only a few times. This chain uses TRBV12-3 or TRBV12-4 with TRBJ2-1; maybe TRBD2 (6 bases). V gave up 6 bases and J gave up 4 bases, with 10 bases separating them. This CDR3 region has 13 residues. The CDR3 here is CASRTSHYNEQFF. As DNA, the CDR3 is TGTGCCAGCAGAACTAGCCATTACAATGAGCAGTTCTTC.

This clonotype was seen at least ten times. The chain couples TRBV11-2 to TRBJ2-5; D unclear. CDR3 size: 16 residues. Trimming removed 0 bases at V and 1 base at J, with 12 bases between. The germline CDR1 and CDR2 sequences are SGHAT and FQNNGV. The CDR3 DNA reads as TGTGCCAGCAGCTTAGATTTGGACCCTCTCCAAGAGACCCAGTACTTC. Protein product: CASSLDLDPLQETQYF.

The V and J genes are TRBV5-1 and TRBJ2-6; perhaps TRBD2 as D (6 bases). CDR1 and CDR2 (germline): SGHRS, YFSETQ. There are 17 residues in the CDR3. The V gene lost 3 bases and the J gene lost 2 bases, with 15 bases spanning the gap. CDR3 protein: CASSSTRGEAGANVLTF. CDR3 coding DNA: TGCGCCAGCAGCTCTACGCGGGGTGAGGCTGGGGCCAACGTCCTGACTTTC.

This clonotype was detected a few times. The genes are TRBV12-3 or TRBV12-4 and TRBJ2-1, with a weak D call TRBD2 (7 bases). The CDR3 totals 15 residues. V was shortened by 3 bases and J by 5 bases, with 14 bases between the two germline ends. This CDR3 is CASSFGGAWDNEQFF. The DNA for the CDR3 is TGTGCCAGCAGTTTTGGGGGGGCGTGGGACAATGAGCAGTTCTTC.

This clonotype was detected only a few times. The genes are TRBV6-1 and TRBJ2-1; D is undetermined. The V end lost 7 bases, the J end lost 7 bases, and 14 bases lay between the germline ends. The CDR3 covers 13 residues. The germline gives CDR1 MNHNS, CDR2 SASEGT. The CDR3 nucleotides are TGTGCCAGCACTAAACTAACCGTTAATGAGCAGTTCTTC. Its protein is CASTKLTVNEQFF.

The table lists this clonotype with a few counts. This chain uses TRBV12-3 or TRBV12-4 with TRBJ2-1; 8 bases are a match to TRBD2. This CDR3 has 14 amino acids. V was pared by 5 bases and J by 8 bases, with 8 bases of the junction left unmatched. In DNA, the CDR3 is TGTGCCAGCAGTCACCATGGGACTAGAGATGAGCAGTTCTTC. Encoded protein: CASSHHGTRDEQFF.

This clonotype was seen at least ten times. This chain connects TRBV10-3 to TRBJ1-1, with 7 bases aligning to TRBD1. CDR3 length: 14 residues. Germline V gives CDR1 ENHRY, CDR2 SYGVKD. Trimming at V came to 5 bases and at J to 4 bases, leaving 7 bases not matched to a gene. CDR3 in amino acids: CAISPTGWGTEAFF. The CDR3 nucleotides are TGTGCCATCAGTCCGACAGGGTGGGGCACTGAAGCTTTCTTT.

The chain couples TRBV5-6 to TRBJ2-2; perhaps TRBD1 as D (5 bases). Germline V gene data show CDR1 as SGHDT and CDR2 as YYEEEE. CDR3 length equals 14 residues. Trimming took off 0 bases at V and 6 bases at J, with 9 bases between the two ends. CDR3 in amino acids: CASSLGQGPGELFF. The CDR3 DNA follows: TGTGCCAGCAGCTTGGGGCAGGGTCCCGGGGAGCTGTTTTTT.

This clonotype has a count of ten or more. This chain uses TRBV12-3 or TRBV12-4 with TRBJ1-6; possible D gene TRBD1, 5 bases. The CDR3 is 16 amino acids. V gave up 3 bases and J gave up 0 bases, with 9 bases separating them. In DNA form, the CDR3 reads TGTGCCAGCAGTTTCGGGGGGGGCTCCTATAATTCACCCCTCCACTTT. Protein product: CASSFGGGSYNSPLHF.

This clonotype was recorded at least ten times. The chain combines TRBV29-1 with TRBJ1-1; 7 nucleotides match TRBD1. Germline assignment: CDR1 SQVTM and CDR2 ANQGSEA. Trimming took 0 bases from V and 5 from J; bases not matched to a gene: 9. This CDR3 spans 15 amino acids. CDR3 DNA sequence: TGCAGCGTTGAAGAAGGTGGTCAGGGGGGGACTGAAGCTTTCTTT. Translating it yields CSVEEGGQGGTEAFF.

This clonotype was observed a few times. V usage is TRBV5-8 and J usage is TRBJ2-6; D not resolved. The CDR3 has 15 residues. Germline V gene data show CDR1 as SGHTS and CDR2 as YDEGEE. Trimming took 0 bases from V and 0 from J, leaving 4 bases between them. CDR3 protein: CASSLEFSGANVLTF. The CDR3 coding sequence is TGTGCCAGCAGCTTGGAATTCTCTGGGGCCAACGTCCTGACTTTC.

CDR3 sequence reads: CSARVGLAGYTGELFF. Written as DNA, the CDR3 is TGCAGTGCTAGAGTGGGACTAGCGGGTTACACCGGGGAGCTGTTTTTT. The chain joins TRBV20-1 to TRBJ2-2, with TRBD2 matching over 12 bases. Germline CDR1 reads DFQATT; CDR2 reads SNEGSKA (reference sequence). V shed 1 base and J 3 bases; nucleotides not matched to a gene: 3. This CDR3 spans 16 amino acids.